The 26 T cell receptor beta chains listed next were all sequenced from one sample in a study of cytomegalovirus exposure and HLA in healthy donors. The PCR contained 60 Vbeta and 13 Jbeta primers. Assay: immunoSEQ multiplex PCR; the TCRdb copy retains only in-frame clones and omits some. This sample's table has about 65,000 clones. Material: PBMCs. These receptors were obtained from a boy younger than 18 in good health and CMV-seronegative.

The rearrangement links TRBV5-1 to TRBJ1-1, with D hard to call. The CDR3 covers 16 residues. Germline CDR1 is SGHRS and CDR2 is YFSETQ. Trimming removed 0 bases from V and 2 bases from J, with 14 bases in between. The CDR3 is CASSLGSTVNNTEAFF. CDR3 in DNA: TGCGCCAGCAGCTTGGGATCGACTGTCAATAACACTGAAGCTTTCTTT.

The J gene is TRBJ2-1, the V gene TRBV10-2, with TRBD1 as a possible D gene (6 bases). The V end was cut by 8 bases, the J end by 0 bases, with 8 bases between. CDR1 is WSHSY, CDR2 SAAADI, per germline. This CDR3 comprises 13 residues. CDR3 protein: CASQGTSYNEQFF. The CDR3 coding sequence is TGCGCCAGCCAGGGGACCTCCTACAATGAGCAGTTCTTC.

This rearrangement joins TRBV10-3 to TRBJ2-2, with D possibly being TRBD1 (5 bases). Germline CDR1 and CDR2: ENHRY and SYGVKD. The CDR3 runs 13 residues. Trimming left V 8 bases short and J 1 base short, with 8 bases between. Here the CDR3 DNA reads TGTGCCATCCAGGGTGGGAACACCGGGGAGCTGTTTTTT. Translating it yields CAIQGGNTGELFF.

The chain is built from TRBV4-1 and TRBJ1-3, with D maybe TRBD1 (5 bases). This CDR3 contains 14 residues. Germline V lookup: CDR1 MGHRA, CDR2 YSYEKL. The V end lost 1 base, the J end lost 7 bases, and 11 bases lay between the germline ends. CDR3 sequence reads: CASSQVGGVNTIYF. The CDR3 nucleotides are TGCGCCAGCAGCCAAGTTGGGGGGGTCAACACCATATATTTT.

The J gene is TRBJ2-7, the V gene TRBV27; TRBD1 matches 7 bases. The V and J ends lost 1 base and 3 bases, in that order; junction bases with no gene match: 0. Germline CDR1 is MNHEY and CDR2 is SMNVEV (reference sequence). This CDR3 spans 13 amino acids. DNA of the CDR3: TGTGCCAGCAGTTTATACAGGGGCTACGAGCAGTACTTC. Its protein is CASSLYRGYEQYF.

The chain carries TRBV11-2 and TRBJ2-7, with D possibly being TRBD2 (5 bases). V lost 5 bases to trimming and J lost 0 bases, with 17 bases between them. The CDR3 is made up of 16 amino acids. Germline V gene data show CDR1 as SGHAT and CDR2 as FQNNGV. The CDR3 DNA reads TGTGCCAGCAGCCCGGGAAATCCGGCTAGCTCCTACGAGCAGTACTTC. Translation: CASSPGNPASSYEQYF. Drawing the rest from reference TRBV11-2 and TRBJ2-7, the complete variable domain is EAGVAQSPRYKIIEKRQSVAFWCNPISGHATLYWYQQILGQGPKLLIQFQNNGVVDDSQLPKDRFSAERLKGVDSTLKIQPAKLEDSAVYLCASSPGNPASSYEQYFGPGTRLTVT.

The chain recombines TRBV30 with TRBJ2-7; 8 bases map to TRBD1. Germline-derived CDR1 and CDR2 are GTSNPN and SVGIG (reference sequence). V lost 7 bases to trimming and J lost 6 bases; unmatched junction nucleotides: 5. The CDR3 runs to 11 residues. In DNA form, the CDR3 reads TGTGCCTTTTTCAGGGGGCTCGAGCAGTACTTC. The encoded protein is CAFFRGLEQYF.

This chain connects TRBV29-1 to TRBJ1-1, with 11 bases lining up with TRBD1. The germline V gene encodes CDR1 SQVTM and CDR2 ANQGSEA. The CDR3 is made up of 14 amino acids. V shed 6 bases, J shed 4 bases, and the junction held 7 bases outside the gene matches. The CDR3 reads CSVPGQGEGTEAFF. In DNA, the CDR3 is TGCAGCGTCCCGGGACAGGGGGAAGGCACTGAAGCTTTCTTT.

This chain connects TRBV27 to TRBJ2-3, with 7 bases matching TRBD2. Per germline, CDR1 MNHEY and CDR2 SMNVEV (reference sequence). The ends lost 7 bases at V and 4 bases at J; junction bases unmatched: 5. The length of the CDR3 is 13 residues. The CDR3 reads CASTRGVADTQYF. Written as DNA, the CDR3 is TGTGCCAGCACTCGGGGGGTGGCAGATACGCAGTATTTT.

The CDR3 loop reads CASSLASGAVNEQFF. CDR3 bases: TGTGCCAGCAGCTTAGCGTCGGGAGCCGTCAATGAGCAGTTCTTC. V gene TRBV7-8 combines with J gene TRBJ2-1; D may be TRBD2 (6 bases). Germline-derived CDR1 and CDR2 are SGHVS and FQNEAQ. V shed 0 bases and J shed 6 bases, with 12 bases lying between them. This CDR3 has 15 amino acids.

The chain combines TRBV2 with TRBJ2-7; D is perhaps TRBD1 (6 bases). The germline V gene encodes CDR1 SNHLY and CDR2 FYNNEI. V dropped 5 bases and J dropped 1 base, with 9 bases sitting between them. The CDR3 length is 13 residues. The CDR3 spells CASSKGQSYEQYF. The CDR3 DNA reads TGTGCCAGCAGTAAGGGACAATCCTACGAGCAGTACTTC.

The chain is built from TRBV5-4 and TRBJ1-2; 12 bases are shared with TRBD1. CDR3 length equals 16 residues. Unmatched junction bases numbered 8, after V lost 4 bases and J lost 4 bases. Germline V gene lookup returns CDR1 SGHNT and CDR2 YYREEE (reference sequence). The DNA for the CDR3 is TGTGCCAGCAGCCAACCGGGACAGGGGGCAAGCTATGGCTACACCTTC. Its translation: CASSQPGQGASYGYTF.

This rearrangement joins TRBV25-1 to TRBJ2-7, with D unresolved. Per germline, CDR1 MGHDK and CDR2 SYGVNS. V gave up 3 bases and J gave up 4 bases, with 10 bases separating them. The CDR3 runs to 13 residues. Here the CDR3 reads CASSDPLSYEQYF. The CDR3 coding sequence is TGTGCCAGCAGTGATCCTCTGAGTTACGAGCAGTACTTC.

The J gene is TRBJ1-2, the V gene TRBV14; D remains unclear. There are 16 residues in the CDR3. Trimming removed 0 bases at V and 4 bases at J, with 15 bases between. The germline CDR1 and CDR2 sequences are SGHDN and FVKESK. The CDR3 DNA is TGTGCCAGCAGCCAAGAATTCCGAGAGACTACCTATGGCTACACCTTC. It translates to CASSQEFRETTYGYTF.

The rearrangement uses TRBV4-1 and TRBJ2-5; 11 positions agree with TRBD2. Germline V gives CDR1 MGHRA, CDR2 YSYEKL. After removal of 6 bases from V and 9 bases from J, the junction contained 6 bases not matched to a gene. The CDR3 has 13 amino acids. In DNA form, the CDR3 reads TGCGCCAGCAGTCATGGTAGCGGGGGGGCCCAGTACTTC. Encoded protein: CASSHGSGGAQYF.

CDR3: CASSQTSGATDTQYF. The CDR3 DNA follows: TGTGCCAGCAGCCAGACTAGCGGGGCCACAGATACGCAGTATTTT. The V and J genes are TRBV5-4 and TRBJ2-3, with 11 bases identical to TRBD2. Per germline, CDR1 SGHNT and CDR2 YYREEE (reference sequence). The CDR3 loop spans 15 amino acids. Trimming removed 4 bases from V and 2 bases from J; junction bases left unmatched: 3.

This chain uses TRBV5-1 with TRBJ2-7, with a possible D match to TRBD1 (6 bases). The V gene lost 5 bases and the J gene lost 2 bases, with 11 bases spanning the gap. The CDR3 totals 13 residues. Germline CDR1 SGHRS, CDR2 YFSETQ. This CDR3 is CASRGGRTYEQYF. The CDR3 DNA reads as TGCGCCAGCAGAGGGGGACGAACCTACGAGCAGTACTTC.

The genes are TRBV12-5 and TRBJ1-1, with a tentative D call TRBD1 (5 bases). V gave up 3 bases and J gave up 0 bases, with 11 bases separating them. Germline CDR1 reads LGHNT; CDR2 reads FRNRAP. This CDR3 has 15 residues. The CDR3 nucleotides are TGTGCTAGTGGTTTAGTAGTAGGGGTGAACACTGAAGCTTTCTTT. Amino acids: CASGLVVGVNTEAFF.

The chain has TRBV5-1 and TRBJ2-7; possible D gene TRBD1, 6 bases. The germline CDR1 and CDR2 sequences are SGHRS and YFSETQ. Trimming removed 5 bases at V and 5 bases at J, with 8 bases between. This CDR3 region has 11 residues. The DNA of the CDR3 is TGCGCCAGCAGAAGGGGGAACGAGCAGTACTTC. Its protein product is CASRRGNEQYF.

The CDR3 DNA reads TGTGCCAGTAGCCCGGTTGTTGCTAATGAAAAACTGTTTTTT. This encodes CASSPVVANEKLFF. V and J are TRBV19 and TRBJ1-4; no reliable D call. V was pared by 6 bases and J by 3 bases, with 11 bases between. CDR1 is LNHDA and CDR2 is SQIVND in the germline V gene (reference sequence). This CDR3 is 14 amino acids long.

The rearrangement links TRBV5-1 to TRBJ1-1; the D gene is possibly TRBD1 (5 bases). The V end was cut by 0 bases, the J end by 0 bases, with 9 bases between. Germline CDR1 is SGHRS and CDR2 is YFSETQ. CDR3 length: 15 amino acids. CDR3 protein: CASSLVGAMNTEAFF. DNA for the CDR3: TGCGCCAGCAGCTTGGTAGGGGCAATGAACACTGAAGCTTTCTTT.

This chain uses TRBV5-1 with TRBJ2-1; D is possibly TRBD2 (5 bases). V shed 3 bases and J shed 7 bases, with 17 bases lying between them. The CDR3 has 15 residues. The germline V gene encodes CDR1 SGHRS and CDR2 YFSETQ. In nucleotides, the CDR3 is TGCGCCAGCAGCTCCCAAGGGTCAAGGAGGAATGAGCAGTTCTTC. Protein sequence: CASSSQGSRRNEQFF.

The chain couples TRBV11-2 to TRBJ1-1; unclear D gene. CDR1 and CDR2 (germline): SGHAT, FQNNGV. V was cut by 2 bases and J by 1 base, with 14 bases left in between. The CDR3 totals 16 residues. The CDR3 reads CASSLPAERANTEAFF. The DNA of the CDR3 is TGTGCCAGCAGCTTACCTGCTGAGCGGGCGAACACTGAAGCTTTCTTT.

The chain uses TRBV5-1 and TRBJ2-3; 11 bases line up with TRBD2. CDR3 length equals 15 residues. Per the germline V gene, CDR1 is SGHRS and CDR2 is YFSETQ. Germline trimming cut 5 bases from V and 4 bases from J; bases unmatched to any gene: 6. CDR3 loop: CASRTGTSGADTQYF. The CDR3 bases are TGCGCCAGCAGGACCGGGACTAGCGGCGCAGATACGCAGTATTTT.

The chain couples TRBV27 to TRBJ2-7; maybe TRBD2 (5 bases). Germline lookup yields CDR1 MNHEY and CDR2 SMNVEV (reference sequence). The germline V and J ends were trimmed by 6 bases and 6 bases, with 12 bases remaining between them. There are 12 residues in the CDR3. CDR3 sequence reads: CASSSGNGEQYF. The DNA for the CDR3 is TGTGCCAGCAGCAGCGGAAACGGCGAGCAGTACTTC.

V usage is TRBV19 and J usage is TRBJ2-1, with 9 bases aligning to TRBD2. V was clipped by 3 bases and J by 12 bases; unmatched bases: 15. The length of the CDR3 is 16 residues. Germline assignment: CDR1 LNHDA and CDR2 SQIVND (reference sequence). The CDR3 nucleotides are TGTGCCAGTAGTATCGGAGTGGTAGCGGGAGCCATGGGGCAGTTCTTC. This translates into CASSIGVVAGAMGQFF.